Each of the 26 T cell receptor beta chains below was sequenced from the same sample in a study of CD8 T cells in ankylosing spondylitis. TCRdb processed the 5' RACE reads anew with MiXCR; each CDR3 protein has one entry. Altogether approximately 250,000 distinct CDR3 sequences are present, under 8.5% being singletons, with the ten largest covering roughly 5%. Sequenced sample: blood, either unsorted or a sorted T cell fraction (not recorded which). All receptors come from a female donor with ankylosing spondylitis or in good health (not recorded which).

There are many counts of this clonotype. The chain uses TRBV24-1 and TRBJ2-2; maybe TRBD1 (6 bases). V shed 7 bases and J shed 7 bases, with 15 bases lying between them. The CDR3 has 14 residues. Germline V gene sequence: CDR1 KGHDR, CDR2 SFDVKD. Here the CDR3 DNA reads TGTGCCACCAGGGGACACGACGCTGGCGGGGAGCTGTTTTTT. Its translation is CATRGHDAGGELFF.

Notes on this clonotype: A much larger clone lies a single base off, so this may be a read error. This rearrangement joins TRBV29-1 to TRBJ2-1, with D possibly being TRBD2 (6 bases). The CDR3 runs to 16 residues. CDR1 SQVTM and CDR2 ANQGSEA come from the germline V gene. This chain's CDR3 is CSVEDAGPSSYNEQLF. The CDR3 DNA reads TGCAGCGTTGAAGACGCGGGGCCATCCTCCTACAATGAGCAGCTCTTC.

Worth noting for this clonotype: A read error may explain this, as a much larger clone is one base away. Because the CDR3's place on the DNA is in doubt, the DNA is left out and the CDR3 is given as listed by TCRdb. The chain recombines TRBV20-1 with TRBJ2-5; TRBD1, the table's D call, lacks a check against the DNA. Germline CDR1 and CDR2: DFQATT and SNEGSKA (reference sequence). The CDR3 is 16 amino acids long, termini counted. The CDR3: CSARPFGTGAQETQHF.

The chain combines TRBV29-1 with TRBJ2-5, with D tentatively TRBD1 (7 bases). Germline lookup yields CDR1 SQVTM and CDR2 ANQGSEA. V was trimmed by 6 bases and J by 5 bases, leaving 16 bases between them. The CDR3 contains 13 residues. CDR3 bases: TGCAGCGTCGGGACAGTTGCGGGGGAGACCCAGTACTTC. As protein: CSVGTVAGETQYF.

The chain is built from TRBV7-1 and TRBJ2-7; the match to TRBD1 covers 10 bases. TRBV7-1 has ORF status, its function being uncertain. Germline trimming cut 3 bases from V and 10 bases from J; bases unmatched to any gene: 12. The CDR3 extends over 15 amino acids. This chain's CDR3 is CASSSPDRGGWVQYF. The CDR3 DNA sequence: TGTGCCAGCAGCTCGCCGGACAGGGGGGGGTGGGTTCAGTACTTC.

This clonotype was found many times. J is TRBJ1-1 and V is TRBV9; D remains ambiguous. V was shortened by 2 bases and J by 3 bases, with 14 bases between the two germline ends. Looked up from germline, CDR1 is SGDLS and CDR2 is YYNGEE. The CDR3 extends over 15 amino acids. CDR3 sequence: CASSVLAEAYTEAFF. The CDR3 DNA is TGTGCCAGCAGCGTCCTCGCCGAGGCCTACACTGAAGCTTTCTTT. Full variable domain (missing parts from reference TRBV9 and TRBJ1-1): DSGVTQTPKHLITATGQRVTLRCSPRSGDLSVYWYQQSLDQGLQFLIQYYNGEERAKGNILERFSAQQFPDLHSELNLSSLELGDSALYFCASSVLAEAYTEAFFGQGTRLTVV.

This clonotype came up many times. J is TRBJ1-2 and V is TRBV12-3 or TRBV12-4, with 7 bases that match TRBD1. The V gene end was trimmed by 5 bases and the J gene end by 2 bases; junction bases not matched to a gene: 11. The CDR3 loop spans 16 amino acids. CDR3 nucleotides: TGTGCCAGCAGTCCGACAGGGATGAGAGGAAACTATGGCTACACCTTC. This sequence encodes CASSPTGMRGNYGYTF.

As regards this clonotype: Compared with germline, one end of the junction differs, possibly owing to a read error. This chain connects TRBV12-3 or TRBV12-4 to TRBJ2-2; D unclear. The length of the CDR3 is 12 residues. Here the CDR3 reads CVSSLKPRELFF. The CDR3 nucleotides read TGTGTCAGCAGTTTAAAGCCCAGGGAGCTGTTTTTT.

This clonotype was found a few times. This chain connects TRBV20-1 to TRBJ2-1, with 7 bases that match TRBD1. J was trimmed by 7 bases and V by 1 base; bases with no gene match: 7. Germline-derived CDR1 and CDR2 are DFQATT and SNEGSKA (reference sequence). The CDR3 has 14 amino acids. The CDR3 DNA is TGCAGTGCTAGAGGGCAGGGGGTAGGTAATGAGCAGTTCTTC. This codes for CSARGQGVGNEQFF.

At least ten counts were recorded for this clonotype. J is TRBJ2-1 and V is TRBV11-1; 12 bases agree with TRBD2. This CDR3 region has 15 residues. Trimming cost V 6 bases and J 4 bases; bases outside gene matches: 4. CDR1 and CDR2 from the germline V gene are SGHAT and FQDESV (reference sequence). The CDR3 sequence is CASSTLAGGYNEQFF. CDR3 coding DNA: TGTGCCAGCAGTACCCTAGCGGGAGGGTACAATGAGCAGTTCTTC.

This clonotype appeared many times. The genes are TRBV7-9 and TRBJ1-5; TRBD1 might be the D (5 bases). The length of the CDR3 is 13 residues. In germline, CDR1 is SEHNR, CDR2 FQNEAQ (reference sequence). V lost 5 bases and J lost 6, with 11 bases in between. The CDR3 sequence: CASSPDRGQPQHF. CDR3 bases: TGTGCCAGCAGCCCCGATAGGGGTCAGCCCCAGCATTTT.

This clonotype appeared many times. CDR3 DNA: TGTGCCAGCAGCCACGACCAGAATTCACCCCTCCACTTT. It translates to CASSHDQNSPLHF. J is TRBJ1-6 and V is TRBV7-7; D uncertain. Per the germline V gene, CDR1 is SSHAT and CDR2 is FNYEAQ (reference sequence). V lost 5 bases to trimming and J lost 7 bases, with 9 bases between them. The CDR3 is 13 residues long. The whole variable domain, filled in from reference TRBV7-7 and TRBJ1-6, reads GAGVSQSPRYKVTKRGQDVTLRCDPISSHATLYWYQQALGQGPEFLTYFNYEAQPDKSGLPSDRFSAERPEGSISTLTIQRTEQRDSAMYRCASSHDQNSPLHFGNGTRLTVT.

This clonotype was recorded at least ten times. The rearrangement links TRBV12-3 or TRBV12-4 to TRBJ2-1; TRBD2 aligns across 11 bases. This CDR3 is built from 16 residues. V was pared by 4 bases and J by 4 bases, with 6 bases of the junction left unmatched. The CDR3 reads CASSSTSGRGYNEQFF. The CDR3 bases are TGTGCCAGCAGTTCCACTAGCGGGAGAGGGTACAATGAGCAGTTCTTC.

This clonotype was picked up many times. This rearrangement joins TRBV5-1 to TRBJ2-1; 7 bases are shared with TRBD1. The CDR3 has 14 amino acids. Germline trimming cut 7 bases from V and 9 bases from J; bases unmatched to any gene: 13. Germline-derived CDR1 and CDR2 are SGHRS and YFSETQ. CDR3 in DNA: TGCGCCAGCCATCACGGGCAGGGGGTGAGTGAGCAGTTCTTC. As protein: CASHHGQGVSEQFF.

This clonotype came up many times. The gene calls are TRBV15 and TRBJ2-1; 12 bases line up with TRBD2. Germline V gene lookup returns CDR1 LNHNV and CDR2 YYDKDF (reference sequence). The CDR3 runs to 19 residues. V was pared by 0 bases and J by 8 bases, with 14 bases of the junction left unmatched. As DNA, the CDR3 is TGTGCCACCAGCAGAGATCTCCATGTGACTAGCGGGAGTCCCGATGAGCAGTTCTTC. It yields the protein CATSRDLHVTSGSPDEQFF.

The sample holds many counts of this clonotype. The CDR3 is CSARSEIASSYEQYF. CDR3 nucleotides: TGCAGTGCTAGATCGGAAATAGCTAGCTCCTACGAGCAGTACTTC. V gene TRBV20-1 combines with J gene TRBJ2-7, with no clear D. The V gene's germline CDR1 is DFQATT and CDR2 SNEGSKA (reference sequence). CDR3 size: 15 residues. The V and J ends lost 2 bases and 0 bases respectively, with 14 bases between them.

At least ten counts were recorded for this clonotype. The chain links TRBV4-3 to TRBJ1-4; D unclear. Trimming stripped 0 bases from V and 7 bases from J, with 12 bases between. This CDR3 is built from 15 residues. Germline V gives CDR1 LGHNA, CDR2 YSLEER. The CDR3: CASSQDQRTIEKLFF. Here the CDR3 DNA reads TGCGCCAGCAGCCAAGATCAAAGGACGATTGAAAAACTGTTTTTT.

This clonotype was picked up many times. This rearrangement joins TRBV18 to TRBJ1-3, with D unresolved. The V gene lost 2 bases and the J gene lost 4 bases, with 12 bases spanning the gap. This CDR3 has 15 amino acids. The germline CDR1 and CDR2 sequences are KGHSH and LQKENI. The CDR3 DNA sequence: TGTGCCAGCTCACCAGTGACTGACCGCGGAAACACCATATATTTT. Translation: CASSPVTDRGNTIYF.

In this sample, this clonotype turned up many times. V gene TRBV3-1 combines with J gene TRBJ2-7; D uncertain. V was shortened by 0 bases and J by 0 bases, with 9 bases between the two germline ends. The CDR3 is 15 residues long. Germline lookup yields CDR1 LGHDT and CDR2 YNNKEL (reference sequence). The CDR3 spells CASSQEEWGSYEQYF. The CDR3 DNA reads TGTGCCAGCAGCCAAGAGGAATGGGGCTCCTACGAGCAGTACTTC.

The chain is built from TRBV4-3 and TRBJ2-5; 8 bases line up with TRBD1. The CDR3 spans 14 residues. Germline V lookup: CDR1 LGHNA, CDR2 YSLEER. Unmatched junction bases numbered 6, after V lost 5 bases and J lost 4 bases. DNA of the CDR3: TGCGCCAGCAGCTACTTCGGACAGGGAGAGACCCAGTACTTC. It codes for CASSYFGQGETQYF.

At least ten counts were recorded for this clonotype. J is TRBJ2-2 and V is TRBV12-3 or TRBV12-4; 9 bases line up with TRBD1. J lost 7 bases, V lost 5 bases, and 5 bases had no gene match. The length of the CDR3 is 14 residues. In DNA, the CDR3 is TGTGCCAGCAGTCCCGGACAGGGGATCGGGGAGCTGTTTTTT. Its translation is CASSPGQGIGELFF.

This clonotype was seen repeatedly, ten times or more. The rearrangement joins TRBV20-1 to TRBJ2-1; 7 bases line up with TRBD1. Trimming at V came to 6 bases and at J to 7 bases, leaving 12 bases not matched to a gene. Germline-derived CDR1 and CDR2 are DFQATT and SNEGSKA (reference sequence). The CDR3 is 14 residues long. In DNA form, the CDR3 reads TGCAGTGCCCAAGGGAAGGGGGCGGTGAATGAGCAGTTCTTC. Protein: CSAQGKGAVNEQFF.

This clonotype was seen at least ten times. CDR3 nucleotides: TGTGCCGGCTTGGGACAGCACACTCTAGGCGTCGAGCAGTACTTC. It yields the protein CAGLGQHTLGVEQYF. The V call is TRBV11-3, the J call TRBJ2-7; 7 bases map to TRBD1. Per the germline V gene, CDR1 is SGHNT and CDR2 is YENEEA. The CDR3 has 15 amino acids. V dropped 11 bases and J dropped 6; count of bases not matched to a gene: 19.

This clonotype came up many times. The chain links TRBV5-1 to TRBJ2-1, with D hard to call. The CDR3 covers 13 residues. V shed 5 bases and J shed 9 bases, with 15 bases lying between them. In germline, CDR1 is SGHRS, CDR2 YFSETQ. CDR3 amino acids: CASSQTSVVEQFF. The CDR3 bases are TGCGCCAGCAGTCAAACTTCGGTGGTTGAGCAGTTCTTC.

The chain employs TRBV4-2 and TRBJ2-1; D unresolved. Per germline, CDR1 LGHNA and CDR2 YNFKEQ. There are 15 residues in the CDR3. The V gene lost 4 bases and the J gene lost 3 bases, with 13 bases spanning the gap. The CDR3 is CASSPGPPCYNEQFF. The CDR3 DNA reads TGTGCCAGCAGCCCCGGGCCCCCCTGCTACAATGAGCAGTTCTTC.

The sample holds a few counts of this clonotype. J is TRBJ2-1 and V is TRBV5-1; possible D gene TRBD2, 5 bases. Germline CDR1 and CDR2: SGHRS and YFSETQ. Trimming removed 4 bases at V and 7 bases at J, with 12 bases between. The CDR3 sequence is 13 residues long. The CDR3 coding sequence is TGCGCCAGCAGCCCCCTCCGGAGGAATGAGCAGTTCTTC. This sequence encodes CASSPLRRNEQFF. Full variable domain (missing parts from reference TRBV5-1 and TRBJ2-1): KAGVTQTPRYLIKTRGQQVTLSCSPISGHRSVSWYQQTPGQGLQFLFEYFSETQRNKGNFPGRFSGRQFSNSRSEMNVSTLELGDSALYLCASSPLRRNEQFFGPGTRLTVL.